Listed here is a single TCR beta chain. Its specificity is unknown. Repertoires were generated with immunoSEQ multiplex PCR, while TCRdb's copy carries only in-frame clones and drops some. The sample contains tens of thousands of clones, 90% to 95% of which appear only once. These data come from a study of human versus mouse CDR3 diversity and MHC coevolution. On the study more broadly: Between roughly 5.5 x 10^6 and 1.8 x 10^7 valid reads came from each sample. The study, taken as a whole, reports: Compared with mice, human CDR3s carried more deletions and insertions on average. The lowest clonal inequality scores came from most of the three human donors. In humans, T-cell selection involved 6 or 7 MHC II alleles.

Sequencing used naive CD4+ T cells from blood. Subset meaning: CD45RO-negative CD62L-positive naive CD4 T cells. The receptor was isolated from a person aged 25-75 years in good health.

The CDR3 here is CASSVGTSGSYEQYF. The CDR3, as DNA: TGTGCCAGCAGCGTAGGGACTAGCGGCTCCTACGAGCAGTACTTC. The chain combines TRBV9 with TRBJ2-7; the match to TRBD2 covers 10 bases. Germline V gene sequence: CDR1 SGDLS, CDR2 YYNGEE. This CDR3 is built from 15 residues. V shed 0 bases, J shed 0 bases, and the junction held 0 bases outside the gene matches.